A selection of T cell receptor beta chains follows, all from one sample in a study of CD4+ T cells in melanoma. Sequencing used immunoSEQ multiplex PCR; TCRdb keeps in-frame clones, though not all of them. Among roughly 110,000 clones listed, roughly 90% were seen once. Sequenced sample: peripheral blood. These receptors were obtained from a human donor with melanoma. Each CDR3 is given with its conserved first and last residue. D genes are given only for firm matches. Not every row has a clone size; where given, it reads once, few, many or a size class.

abundance	d_gene	j_gene	v_gene	CDR3aa	CDR3nt
NA	NA	TRBJ1-3	TRBV5-6	CASSFGGRIQGSTIYF	TGTGCCAGCAGCTTTGGCGGGCGAATTCAAGGAAGCACCATATATTTT
NA	NA	TRBJ1-6	TRBV4-3	CASSRDTYNSPLHF	TGCGCCAGCAGCCGAGACACCTATAATTCACCCCTCCACTTT
NA	NA	TRBJ1-1	TRBV6-1	CASILRGMNTEAFF	TGTGCCAGCATACTCAGAGGAATGAACACTGAAGCTTTCTTT
NA	NA	TRBJ2-7	TRBV4-2	CASSQRGGDSTYEQYF	TGTGCCAGCAGCCAACGGGGGGGGGACAGTACGTACGAGCAGTACTTC
NA	TRBD1	TRBJ2-7	TRBV11-2	CASSFPGTAFHEQYF	TGTGCCAGCAGCTTTCCCGGGACAGCCTTCCACGAGCAGTACTTC
NA	NA	TRBJ2-3	TRBV9	CASSPQSLTDTQYF	TGTGCCAGCAGCCCTCAATCTTTGACAGATACGCAGTATTTT
NA	NA	TRBJ1-1	TRBV25-1	CASSDPYTEAFF	TGTGCCAGCAGTGACCCTTACACTGAAGCTTTCTTT
once	NA	TRBJ1-1	TRBV6-5	CASSRRLENTEAFF	TGTGCCAGCAGCCGACGGTTAGAGAACACTGAAGCTTTCTTT
NA	TRBD1	TRBJ2-1	TRBV5-1	CASSPWTGTYNEQFF	TGCGCCAGCAGCCCCTGGACAGGGACCTACAATGAGCAGTTCTTC
NA	NA	TRBJ2-5	TRBV5-1	CASSLSPGSGETQYF	TGCGCCAGCAGCTTGTCGCCGGGGTCGGGGGAGACCCAGTACTTC
NA	NA	TRBJ2-2	TRBV7-3	CASSLNTGGTGELFF	TGTGCCAGCAGCTTAAATACAGGCGGCACCGGGGAGCTGTTTTTT
NA	NA	TRBJ1-2	TRBV9	CASSLTGSSDGYTF	TGTGCCAGCAGCCTTACAGGGTCGAGCGATGGCTACACCTTC
few	NA	TRBJ2-5	TRBV6-5	CASREGGGTQYF	TGTGCCAGCAGGGAGGGTGGTGGGACCCAGTACTTC
NA	NA	TRBJ1-5	TRBV9	CASSVGDYQPQHF	TGTGCCAGCAGCGTAGGGGACTATCAGCCCCAGCATTTT
NA	NA	TRBJ1-5	TRBV28	CASSFLGSVVLQPQHF	TGTGCCAGCAGTTTTCTCGGATCTGTAGTTCTTCAGCCCCAGCATTTT
NA	NA	TRBJ1-2	TRBV20-1	CSATRRQGYTF	TGCAGTGCTACCAGGCGACAGGGCTACACCTTC
NA	NA	TRBJ2-1	TRBV4-2	CASSQVAPANEQFF	TGTGCCAGCAGCCAAGTTGCCCCCGCCAATGAACAGTTCTTC
NA	NA	TRBJ1-2	TRBV29-1	CSVEPANPYDYTF	TGCAGCGTTGAACCCGCGAATCCCTATGACTACACCTTC
NA	NA	TRBJ1-1	TRBV5-1	CASSLLLRTEAFF	TGCGCCAGCAGCTTGTTACTGAGGACTGAAGCTTTCTTT
NA	TRBD2	TRBJ2-7	TRBV9	CASSVGIGGSGGIRYEQYF	TGTGCCAGCAGCGTAGGGATCGGTGGGAGCGGGGGCATTAGATACGAGCAGTACTTC
NA	TRBD2	TRBJ2-1	TRBV9	CASSFREGGEQFF	TGTGCCAGCAGCTTTCGGGAGGGCGGTGAGCAGTTCTTC
NA	NA	TRBJ2-7	TRBV5-6	CASSLGLLSEQYF	TGTGCCAGCAGCTTGGGACTCCTTTCCGAGCAGTACTTC
NA	NA	TRBJ2-2	TRBV7-9	CASSAGGYTGELFF	TGTGCCAGCAGCGCCGGTGGGTACACCGGGGAGCTGTTTTTT
NA	TRBD1	TRBJ2-3	TRBV4-3	CASSQPGQGTDTQYF	TGCGCCAGCAGCCAACCGGGACAGGGTACAGATACGCAGTATTTT
NA	NA	TRBJ2-7	TRBV19	CASKRSHQGYEQYF	TGTGCCAGTAAGAGGTCTCATCAGGGGTACGAGCAGTACTTC
NA	TRBD1	TRBJ1-2	TRBV28	CASTPGGGYGYTF	TGTGCCAGCACGCCAGGGGGGGGCTATGGCTACACCTTC
NA	NA	TRBJ2-1	TRBV9	CASSVDVGSSYNEQFF	TGTGCCAGCAGCGTAGACGTCGGGAGTTCCTACAATGAGCAGTTCTTC
NA	NA	TRBJ2-1	TRBV7-8	CASSLGTYEQFF	TGTGCCAGCAGCTTAGGTACCTATGAGCAGTTCTTC
NA	TRBD1	TRBJ2-3	TRBV4-3	CASSQNQGGTDTQYF	TGCGCCAGCAGCCAAAACCAGGGGGGCACAGATACGCAGTATTTT
NA	NA	TRBJ2-3	TRBV7-3	CASSLIGGVNTDTQYF	TGTGCCAGCAGCTTAATTGGCGGGGTGAACACAGATACGCAGTATTTT
NA	NA	TRBJ1-1	TRBV5-1	CASSLDPRQNTEAFF	TGCGCCAGCAGCTTAGACCCTCGTCAGAACACTGAAGCTTTCTTT
NA	NA	TRBJ2-2	TRBV7-2	CASSPRATGELFF	TGTGCCAGCAGCCCGAGAGCCACCGGGGAGCTGTTTTTT
NA	NA	TRBJ2-5	TRBV5-1	CASSPGEIPTVETQYF	TGCGCCAGCAGCCCAGGGGAGATCCCGACGGTGGAGACCCAGTACTTC
NA	NA	TRBJ2-5	TRBV18	CASSRSRDNQETQYF	TGTGCCAGCTCACGAAGCCGGGACAACCAAGAGACCCAGTACTTC
NA	NA	TRBJ2-7	TRBV11-2	CASRSPGRGGGTGEQYF	TGTGCCAGCAGGTCGCCCGGTCGAGGGGGAGGTACCGGCGAGCAGTACTTC
NA	NA	TRBJ1-5	TRBV11-2	CASSFSGDSNQPQHF	TGTGCCAGCAGCTTCTCAGGGGATAGCAATCAGCCCCAGCATTTT